This T cell receptor beta chain emerged from a study of control samples from healthy donors and cancer patients. The repertoire was sequenced with immunoSEQ multiplex PCR; TCRdb's copy has only in-frame clones and lacks some. Of some 120,000 clones listed, 75% to 95% are singletons. This CDR3 is 16 amino acids long. Germline V gives CDR1 MDHEN, CDR2 SYDVKM. V was trimmed by 6 bases and J by 8 bases, leaving 22 bases between them. This clonotype was obtained from a man aged 18 to 29 in good health. The rearrangement links TRBV28 to TRBJ1-4; D is uncertain. The specimen sequenced was blood. CDR3: CASRSPVAVPGEKLFF. CDR3 nucleotides: TGTGCCAGCAGATCCCCTGTAGCAGTGCCCGGGGAAAAACTGTTTTTT.